One and the same sample provided the 10 T cell receptor beta chains below, sequenced in a study of T cells in Graves' hyperthyroidism and ophthalmopathy. What was amplified from RNA transcripts were TCR beta CDR3 regions. First-round RT-PCR with HTBI primers amplified the TCR CDR3 region. One entry per CDR3 protein, called by TCRdb with MiXCR from the multiplex PCR reads. There are under 450,000 distinct CDR3 sequences in the sample; around 16% occur only once, and less than 15% lies in the top ten. Sequenced: blood. Receptors were obtained from a woman in her late teens or twenties with Graves' hyperthyroidism.

A note on this clonotype: Germline and junction disagree at one end, which may indicate a read error. The rearrangement joins TRBV12-3 or TRBV12-4 to TRBJ2-6; the D gene is possibly TRBD2 (5 bases). CDR3 size: 13 residues. This chain's CDR3 is CASGTAGANVLTF. CDR3 DNA sequence: TGCGCCAGCGGCACTGCCGGGGCCAACGTCCTGACTTTC.

This clonotype has ten or more counts. This chain connects TRBV20-1 to TRBJ2-7; TRBD1 matches at 8 bases. Germline CDR1 reads DFQATT; CDR2 reads SNEGSKA (reference sequence). V trimming: 5 bases; J trimming: 6 bases; junction bases outside the gene matches: 3. The CDR3 loop spans 11 amino acids. The CDR3 nucleotides are TGCAGTGCTCCCGACAGGGGCGAGCAGTACTTC. Translating gives CSAPDRGEQYF.

This clonotype was seen more than once but under ten times. The genes are TRBV20-1 and TRBJ1-4; D gene uncertain. Germline loops: CDR1 DFQATT, CDR2 SNEGSKA (reference sequence). The CDR3 totals 15 residues. The ends were cut back, 2 bases at V and 2 bases at J, with 12 bases in the middle. The CDR3 nucleotides read TGCAGTGCTAGACCCCGGACGCGGACTAATGAAAAACTGTTTTTT. It codes for CSARPRTRTNEKLFF.

This clonotype was counted ten times or more. The J gene is TRBJ2-7, the V gene TRBV20-1; 8 bases agree with TRBD1. The CDR3 spans 16 residues. The germline V gene has CDR1 DFQATT and CDR2 SNEGSKA (reference sequence). After removal of 2 bases from V and 3 bases from J, the junction contained 12 bases not matched to a gene. For the CDR3, the DNA is TGCAGTGCTAGACCGTCCGACAGGGGAGGTTACTACGAGCAGTACTTC. It translates to CSARPSDRGGYYEQYF.

A few counts support this clonotype. The chain has TRBV15 and TRBJ2-2; the D call may be TRBD1 or TRBD2 (5 bases each). CDR1 and CDR2 (germline): LNHNV, YYDKDF (reference sequence). The CDR3 runs 14 residues. V dropped 4 bases and J dropped 0 bases, with 6 bases sitting between them. The CDR3 bases are TGTGCCACCAGCATGGGGGCGAACACCGGGGAGCTGTTTTTT. This sequence encodes CATSMGANTGELFF.

The sample holds many counts of this clonotype. Written as DNA, the CDR3 is TGTGCCAGTAGTGTCGGAGGCTCTGGGGCCAACGTCCTGACTTTC. Protein product: CASSVGGSGANVLTF. V gene TRBV19 combines with J gene TRBJ2-6, with D tentatively TRBD2 (5 bases). Germline V gene lookup returns CDR1 LNHDA and CDR2 SQIVND (reference sequence). The V gene lost 5 bases and the J gene lost 0 bases, with 8 bases spanning the gap. The CDR3 extends over 15 amino acids. Supplemented by reference TRBV19 and TRBJ2-6, the full variable domain reads DGGITQSPKYLFRKEGQNVTLSCEQNLNHDAMYWYRQDPGQGLRLIYYSQIVNDFQKGDIAEGYSVSREKKESFPLTVTSAQKNPTAFYLCASSVGGSGANVLTFGAGSRLTVL.

At least ten counts were recorded for this clonotype. The chain has TRBV7-6 and TRBJ2-3; 11 nucleotides align to TRBD2. Germline assignment: CDR1 SGHVS and CDR2 FNYEAQ. The CDR3 runs 14 residues. V trimming: 4 bases; J trimming: 3 bases; junction bases outside the gene matches: 0. This CDR3 reads CASSSSGGTDTQYF. CDR3 in DNA: TGTGCCAGCAGCTCTAGCGGGGGGACAGATACGCAGTATTTT. The variable domain in full, with the rest retrieved from reference TRBV7-6 and TRBJ2-3, is GAGVSQSPRYKVTKRGQDVALRCDPISGHVSLYWYRQALGQGPEFLTYFNYEAQQDKSGLPNDRFSAERPEGSISTLTIQRTEQRDSAMYRCASSSSGGTDTQYFGPGTRLTVL.

This clonotype is medium-sized by share. The rearrangement uses TRBV5-1 and TRBJ2-3; D gene unclear. V lost 4 bases and J lost 2, with 8 bases in between. The CDR3 extends over 13 amino acids. Germline CDR1 and CDR2: SGHRS and YFSETQ. CDR3 in DNA: TGCGCCAGCAGCCCCGGATACACAGATACGCAGTATTTT. Translation gives CASSPGYTDTQYF.

This clonotype was found many times. This chain connects TRBV6-1 to TRBJ2-5; D is unclear. CDR3 length equals 15 residues. V lost 6 bases and J 1 base, leaving 15 bases between the germline ends. Germline assignment: CDR1 MNHNS and CDR2 SASEGT. The CDR3 DNA follows: TGTGCCAGCAGAAGGCAGCAGGAACCCCAAGAGACCCAGTACTTC. Its translation is CASRRQQEPQETQYF.

In regard to this clonotype: A much bigger clone sits one base away, suggesting this may be a read error. The gene calls are TRBV6-5 and TRBJ2-1; D is unclear. The CDR3 extends over 15 amino acids. Germline loops: CDR1 MNHEY, CDR2 SVGAGI. CDR3 bases: TGTGCCAGCAATTACTCGCGCCTCCCGGATAATGAGCAGTTCTTC. Protein: CASNYSRLPDNEQFF.